The rows below give T cell receptor beta chains drawn from one sample of a study of CD8 T cells in Susac syndrome. TCRdb independently ran MiXCR on the immunoSEQ multiplex PCR reads; one entry per CDR3 protein. Of about 300,000 distinct CDR3 sequences in the sample, approximately 85% are singletons; the top ten hold 0.2% to 0.25%. Sequencing was done on a sample of CD8+ T cells from PBMCs. The source is a human donor with multiple sclerosis. The CDR3 runs from the conserved cysteine through the conserved F or W. D genes are given only for firm matches. Clone size is stated in some rows and not others, as once, few, many or a class when expanded.

d_gene | abundance | j_gene | v_gene | CDR3nt | CDR3aa
- | - | TRBJ1-1 | TRBV6-5 | TGTGCCAGCAGAGACGGGGGGCTGATGAACACTGAAGCTTTCTTT | CASRDGGLMNTEAFF
- | - | TRBJ2-1 | TRBV27 | TGTGCCAGCAGTTTATCGGGGAAACTAGCTTTCGATGAGCAGTTCTTC | CASSLSGKLAFDEQFF
- | - | TRBJ1-5 | TRBV28 | TGTGCCAGCAGTTTATACCCTCTCGGACAGCCTGAGGTTTATCAGCCCCAGCATTTT | CASSLYPLGQPEVYQPQHF
- | - | TRBJ2-7 | TRBV14 | TGTGCCAGCAGCCAGGAATCCTACGAGCAGTACTTC | CASSQESYEQYF
- | once | TRBJ2-5 | TRBV7-9 | TGTGCCAGCAGCTTAGCGCCTGGGGTCCAAGAGACCCAGTACTTC | CASSLAPGVQETQYF
TRBD2 | - | TRBJ2-3 | TRBV28 | TGTGCCAGCAGTCAGGGACTAGCGGGAGCAGATACGCAGTATTTT | CASSQGLAGADTQYF
TRBD2 | - | TRBJ2-1 | TRBV4-2 | TGTGCCAGCAGCCAAGATTGGGGACTAGCGGGAGACTACAATGAGCAGTTCTTC | CASSQDWGLAGDYNEQFF
TRBD1 | few | TRBJ1-4 | TRBV7-6 | TGTGCCAGCAGCCTCGACAGGGGGCATGAAAAACTGTTTTTT | CASSLDRGHEKLFF
- | - | TRBJ2-7 | TRBV2 | TGTGCCAGCAAGCAGCGACTAGATTTCTACGAGCAGTACTTC | CASKQRLDFYEQYF
TRBD2 | - | TRBJ2-2 | TRBV11-2 | TGTGCCAGCAGCTGGCTTACAGGCCCAGGTATCAACGGAAGACTAGCGGGAACCGGGGAGCTGTTTTTT | CASSWLTGPGINGRLAGTGELFF
- | - | TRBJ2-7 | TRBV4-1 | TGCGCCAGCAGCCAAGCCGTTTACTACGAGCAGTACTTC | CASSQAVYYEQYF
- | - | TRBJ2-4 | TRBV6-1 | TGTGCCAGCAGTGATATAGATAACATTCAGTACTTC | CASSDIDNIQYF
TRBD2 | - | TRBJ2-2 | TRBV30 | TGTGCCTGGAGCGGGAGGGCCATCACCGGGGAGCTGTTTTTT | CAWSGRAITGELFF
- | - | TRBJ2-1 | TRBV4-1 | TGCGCCAGCAGCCAAGATTATAGGGGCACCTACAATGAGCAGTTCTTC | CASSQDYRGTYNEQFF
- | few | TRBJ2-1 | TRBV7-2 | TGTGCCAGCAGCTTAGTGGGAAGCGTCTACAATGAGCAGTTCTTC | CASSLVGSVYNEQFF
- | - | TRBJ2-2 | TRBV15 | TGTGCCACCAGCAGTAGGAGACAACCGAACACCGGGGAGCTGTTTTTT | CATSSRRQPNTGELFF
- | - | TRBJ2-7 | TRBV7-8 | TGTGCCAGCAGCTTAGCGGTCACCGCCTACGAGCAGTACTTC | CASSLAVTAYEQYF
- | - | TRBJ1-2 | TRBV3-1 | TGTGCCAGCAGCGGGACCTCCTGGAGGGGCTATGGCTACACCTTC | CASSGTSWRGYGYTF
TRBD1 | - | TRBJ1-1 | TRBV4-1 | TGCGCCAGCAGCCAAGTACAGGGGGAGAGGACTGAAGCTTTCTTT | CASSQVQGERTEAFF
TRBD1 | - | TRBJ2-3 | TRBV27 | TGTGCCAGCAGTCCCAGACAGGGGGCTAGCACAGATACGCAGTATTTT | CASSPRQGASTDTQYF
- | - | TRBJ2-7 | TRBV7-9 | TGTGCCAGCAGGGGACCGAGGACTGGTCGCTCCTACGAGCAGTACTTC | CASRGPRTGRSYEQYF
- | - | TRBJ1-4 | TRBV27 | TGTGCCAGCAGTAAAGTACAGACTCCGGGCGACAATGAAAAACTGTTTTTT | CASSKVQTPGDNEKLFF
TRBD2 | - | TRBJ2-7 | TRBV29-1 | TGCAGCGTTGTTACCGCCGCTAGCGGGAGTGGGCAGTACTTC | CSVVTAASGSGQYF
- | - | TRBJ2-4 | TRBV13 | TGTGCCAGCAGCTCGATGGGGGCCGAGAGCGACATTCAGTACTTC | CASSSMGAESDIQYF
- | once | TRBJ2-2 | TRBV6-5 | TGTGCCAGCAGTTACGGCGCGGCCCAGACCGGGGAGCTGTTTTTT | CASSYGAAQTGELFF
- | - | TRBJ1-1 | TRBV29-1 | TGCAGCGGGCGGGGGGGAATCCCCACTGAAGCTTTCTTT | CSGRGGIPTEAFF
- | - | TRBJ2-7 | TRBV4-3 | TGCGCCAGCAGCCAAGTAACTTCGGGCTCCTACGAGCAGTACTTC | CASSQVTSGSYEQYF
- | - | TRBJ2-7 | TRBV2 | TGTGCCAGCAGTGAAGGTTGGGGTCTTCCGAGCTCCTACGAGCAGTACTTC | CASSEGWGLPSSYEQYF
TRBD1 | - | TRBJ2-2 | TRBV6-1 | TGTGCCAGCAGTACCGGGACAGGGGGCTTCACCGGGGAGCTGTTTTTT | CASSTGTGGFTGELFF
TRBD2 | - | TRBJ2-5 | TRBV13 | TGTGCCAGCAGTTTGGGACTAGCGCCTAGGCAGACCCAGTACTTC | CASSLGLAPRQTQYF
TRBD2 | - | TRBJ2-2 | TRBV27 | TGTGCCAGCAGTATGGGACTAGAAGCCCTCGGGGAGCTGTTTTTT | CASSMGLEALGELFF
- | - | TRBJ1-1 | TRBV28 | TGTGCCAGCAGTTTGACCCTTTCAGGAGCGAACACTGAAGCTTTCTTT | CASSLTLSGANTEAFF
- | - | TRBJ2-5 | TRBV2 | TGTGCCAGCGGAACCTCACCGCAGGACTTTAGGGAGACCCAGTACTTC | CASGTSPQDFRETQYF
TRBD1 | - | TRBJ2-5 | TRBV6-1 | TGTGCCAGCAGTACCCGGGACAGGGGCCACTCCGAGACCCAGTACTTC | CASSTRDRGHSETQYF
- | - | TRBJ2-1 | TRBV7-6 | TGTGCCAGCAGCTTATGGGTTTGGACCGCCGAGAGGTTAGCGGACAATGAGCAGTTCTTC | CASSLWVWTAERLADNEQFF
TRBD1 | - | TRBJ2-5 | TRBV7-6 | TGTGCCAGCAGCTTTGGACAGGGACAAGAGACCCAGTACTTC | CASSFGQGQETQYF
- | - | TRBJ2-1 | TRBV5-5 | TGTGCCAGCAGCTTCCCTTCTGGGGGACGAGGTGAGCAGTTCTTC | CASSFPSGGRGEQFF
TRBD2 | - | TRBJ2-7 | TRBV28 | TGTGCCAGCAGTTTAGAGGGGACTAGCGGGAGCGGCGAGCAGTACTTC | CASSLEGTSGSGEQYF
TRBD1 | - | TRBJ2-5 | TRBV12-3/TRBV12-4 | TGTGCCAGCAGTCCAGGGGGCGCGGAGACCCAGTACTTC | CASSPGGAETQYF
TRBD2 | - | TRBJ2-1 | TRBV28 | TGTGCCAGCAGTCCCGCTGGACGGATTCTGGACTCTAGCGGGAGATTGGGGAATGAGCAGTTCTTC | CASSPAGRILDSSGRLGNEQFF